These 26 T cell receptor beta chains came from one sample sequenced in a study of T cell responses to AZD1222 COVID-19 vaccine. Clones were read by immunoSEQ multiplex PCR, and TCRdb kept only the in-frame ones, dropping some. The table records some 99,000 clones, over 75% of them present only once. Specimen: peripheral blood, collected on day 0 of AZD1222 vaccination. Receptors were obtained from an adult in good health.

This chain links TRBV7-9 with TRBJ1-5; no firm D call. The V end was cut by 5 bases, the J end by 3 bases, with 14 bases between. The CDR3 contains 15 residues. Per germline, CDR1 SEHNR and CDR2 FQNEAQ (reference sequence). The CDR3 coding sequence is TGTGCCAGCAGCCCCACGGAGGCGACCAATCAGCCCCAGCATTTT. This translates into CASSPTEATNQPQHF.

There are a few counts of this clone. CDR3 DNA: TGTGCCAGTAGTTCCACGATCACATGGACAGGGAGGTCGGAGACCCAGTACTTC. It specifies CASSSTITWTGRSETQYF. The chain has TRBV19 and TRBJ2-5; 8 positions match TRBD1. V lost 5 bases and J lost 5; bases outside the gene matches: 19. The CDR3 runs 18 residues. CDR1 and CDR2 (germline): LNHDA, SQIVND (reference sequence).

The V and J genes are TRBV28 and TRBJ2-5; a weak D match, TRBD1 (5 bases). Trimming shortened V by 6 bases and J by 5 bases, and 13 bases separated the two germline ends. The CDR3 has 13 residues. Germline CDR1 MDHEN, CDR2 SYDVKM. DNA of the CDR3: TGTGCCAGCAGCCTGAAAGGGGTGGAGACCCAGTACTTC. This codes for CASSLKGVETQYF.

This chain joins TRBV28 and TRBJ2-2; D remains unclear. This CDR3 is 15 amino acids long. The ends were cut back, 6 bases at V and 1 base at J, with 12 bases in the middle. The germline gives CDR1 MDHEN, CDR2 SYDVKM. The CDR3 coding sequence is TGTGCCAGCAGCGCGCCGGCCCAGAACACCGGGGAGCTGTTTTTT. As protein: CASSAPAQNTGELFF.

V gene TRBV27 combines with J gene TRBJ2-5, with D perhaps matching TRBD2 (5 bases). Between the trimmed V and J ends, which lost 5 bases and 1 base, there was a span of 17 bases. The CDR3 loop spans 16 amino acids. Germline V gene lookup returns CDR1 MNHEY and CDR2 SMNVEV (reference sequence). The CDR3 region is CASSPSYQRGQETQYF. The CDR3 nucleotides are TGTGCCAGCAGTCCGTCGTACCAACGGGGCCAAGAGACCCAGTACTTC.

This clone turned up a few times. The chain links TRBV18 to TRBJ1-1, with TRBD1 as a possible D gene (6 bases). The CDR3 is 15 amino acids. Per germline, CDR1 KGHSH and CDR2 LQKENI. With 4 bases removed from V and 1 base from J, the gap between germline ends came to 13 bases. In DNA form, the CDR3 reads TGTGCCAGCTCACTAAAGAGACAGGAGAACACTGAAGCTTTCTTT. This gives the protein CASSLKRQENTEAFF.

The chain joins TRBV19 to TRBJ1-1; perhaps TRBD1 as D (5 bases). The ends were cut back, 10 bases at V and 4 bases at J, with 19 bases in the middle. CDR3 length: 14 residues. Germline CDR1 and CDR2: LNHDA and SQIVND (reference sequence). The CDR3 DNA reads as TGTGCCACCAACCGGGAGGGGTTGGGCACTGAAGCTTTCTTT. Amino acid sequence: CATNREGLGTEAFF. The full variable domain, rest sourced from reference TRBV19 and TRBJ1-1, is DGGITQSPKYLFRKEGQNVTLSCEQNLNHDAMYWYRQDPGQGLRLIYYSQIVNDFQKGDIAEGYSVSREKKESFPLTVTSAQKNPTAFYLCATNREGLGTEAFFGQGTRLTVV.

The chain carries TRBV5-4 and TRBJ1-2; D not resolved. The germline V gene has CDR1 SGHNT and CDR2 YYREEE (reference sequence). This CDR3 is 15 amino acids long. V lost 1 base to trimming and J lost 8 bases, with 18 bases between them. CDR3 in DNA: TGTGCCAGCAGCTTGAAAGGAGGGTGGGTAGGCGGCTACACCTTC. It encodes CASSLKGGWVGGYTF.

The rearrangement uses TRBV4-2 and TRBJ2-5; a possible D gene is TRBD1 (5 bases). The length of the CDR3 is 16 residues. V was shortened by 0 bases and J by 1 base, with 12 bases between the two germline ends. From germline, CDR1 is LGHNA and CDR2 YNFKEQ. The CDR3 loop reads CASSQEGQQGQETQYF. The CDR3 DNA is TGTGCCAGCAGCCAAGAGGGCCAGCAGGGCCAAGAGACCCAGTACTTC.

V usage is TRBV20-1 and J usage is TRBJ2-7; tentative D call: TRBD2 (5 bases). Germline loops: CDR1 DFQATT, CDR2 SNEGSKA (reference sequence). CDR3 length: 10 amino acids. The chain's CDR3 is CSERDYEQYV. The CDR3 region has the DNA TGCAGCGAACGGGACTACGAGCAGTACGTC.

This chain connects TRBV5-1 to TRBJ2-7; maybe TRBD1 (6 bases). Germline lookup yields CDR1 SGHRS and CDR2 YFSETQ. CDR3 length: 14 amino acids. The V and J ends lost 3 bases and 4 bases respectively, with 14 bases between them. This CDR3 is CASSSDGTPYEQYF. CDR3 bases: TGCGCCAGCAGCTCGGACGGGACACCATACGAGCAGTACTTC.

This rearrangement joins TRBV6-5 to TRBJ2-7; tentatively, D is TRBD1 or TRBD2 (5 bases each). Trimming stripped 6 bases from V and 4 bases from J, with 16 bases between. The CDR3 extends over 14 amino acids. Germline CDR1 and CDR2: MNHEY and SVGAGI. The CDR3 DNA sequence: TGTGCCAGCAGAGGGACCCCCCGAAAGTACGAGCAGTACGTC. Protein sequence: CASRGTPRKYEQYV.

This clone was detected a few times. The J gene is TRBJ1-2, the V gene TRBV5-6; D is possibly TRBD1 (6 bases). The CDR3 totals 12 residues. V lost 7 bases to trimming and J lost 2 bases, with 9 bases between them. Germline lookup yields CDR1 SGHDT and CDR2 YYEEEE. The CDR3 sequence is CASRTANYGYTF. The CDR3 DNA sequence: TGTGCCAGCCGGACAGCGAACTATGGCTACACCTTC.

This chain links TRBV18 with TRBJ2-5; 8 positions agree with TRBD2. V shed 2 bases and J 5 bases; nucleotides not matched to a gene: 7. The CDR3 extends over 15 amino acids. Germline CDR1 reads KGHSH; CDR2 reads LQKENI. The CDR3 DNA sequence: TGTGCCAGCTCACCAGTAGCGGGAAGACGGGAGACCCAGTACTTC. This gives the protein CASSPVAGRRETQYF.

The rearrangement links TRBV5-6 to TRBJ2-1, with a tentative D call TRBD2 (5 bases). CDR3 length equals 11 residues. The germline CDR1 and CDR2 sequences are SGHDT and YYEEEE. V shed 4 bases and J shed 15 bases, with 14 bases lying between them. In DNA form, the CDR3 reads TGTGCCAGCAGCCCGGGATCGAGGTGGTTCTTC. Translation: CASSPGSRWFF.

V usage is TRBV13 and J usage is TRBJ1-5, with 10 positions matching TRBD1. This CDR3 spans 14 amino acids. Germline loops: CDR1 PRHDT, CDR2 FYEKMQ (reference sequence). J was trimmed by 7 bases and V by 5 bases; bases with no gene match: 5. DNA for the CDR3: TGTGCCAGCAGCCGCGGGACAGGGGAACAGCCCCAGCATTTT. The encoded protein is CASSRGTGEQPQHF.

V is TRBV10-3 and J is TRBJ1-2; 11 bases fit TRBD1. This CDR3 has 15 amino acids. The junction had 7 bases not matched to a gene; V was cut back by 7 bases and J by 3 bases. Germline-derived CDR1 and CDR2 are ENHRY and SYGVKD. CDR3 sequence: CAITRTGGADYGYTF. DNA of the CDR3: TGTGCCATCACCAGGACAGGGGGCGCTGACTATGGCTACACCTTC.

In this sample, this clone turned up once. The chain uses TRBV7-9 and TRBJ2-1; 8 bases fit TRBD2. Germline CDR1 and CDR2: SEHNR and FQNEAQ (reference sequence). The CDR3 is 14 residues long. Here the CDR3 reads CATAGTRDVNEQFF. As DNA, the CDR3 is TGTGCGACTGCCGGGACTAGGGACGTCAATGAGCAGTTCTTC.

The chain employs TRBV7-2 and TRBJ1-1, with D unclear. The CDR3 runs to 11 residues. CDR1 and CDR2 (germline): SGHTA, FQGNSA. V gave up 4 bases and J gave up 7 bases, with 7 bases separating them. The CDR3 is CASSSFFEAFF. CDR3 DNA: TGTGCCAGCAGCTCCTTTTTTGAAGCTTTCTTT.

The CDR3 DNA is TGCGCCAGCAGCGGAAGGGACTATGGCTACACCTTC. Residues: CASSGRDYGYTF. This chain links TRBV5-1 with TRBJ1-2; the D is unclear. The CDR3 covers 12 residues. Looked up from germline, CDR1 is SGHRS and CDR2 is YFSETQ. V shed 4 bases and J shed 3 bases, with 7 bases lying between them.

This clone was recorded a few times. The J gene is TRBJ2-1, the V gene TRBV24-1; D gene ambiguous. CDR1 and CDR2 from the germline V gene are KGHDR and SFDVKD. The CDR3 extends over 11 amino acids. The V and J ends lost 3 bases and 6 bases respectively, with 2 bases between them. CDR3 sequence: CATSDVNEQFF. The CDR3 bases are TGTGCCACCAGTGATGTCAATGAGCAGTTCTTC.

With respect to this clone: The CDR3 does not end in the conserved phenylalanine or tryptophan, so this is likely a read error. Because the CDR3's place on the DNA is in doubt, the DNA is left out and the CDR3 is given as listed by TCRdb. The chain recombines TRBV7-9 with TRBJ1-2; the table's D gene call, TRBD1, was not cross checked with the DNA. The CDR3 is 12 residues long, ends included. Germline V CDR1 and CDR2: SEHNR, FQNEAQ (reference sequence). The CDR3 protein is CASSQETGPACV.

The rearrangement links TRBV6-5 to TRBJ1-1, with D hard to call. V lost 0 bases and J 4 bases, leaving 12 bases between the germline ends. Germline CDR1 and CDR2: MNHEY and SVGAGI. This CDR3 contains 15 residues. CDR3: CASSYSGPSGTEAFF. The CDR3 DNA is TGTGCCAGCAGTTACTCCGGGCCGTCGGGCACTGAAGCTTTCTTT.

The chain has TRBV19 and TRBJ1-3, with TRBD1 matching over 8 bases. The CDR3 runs to 17 residues. The trim removed 1 base at V and 0 bases at J, leaving 5 bases unmatched. Germline values: CDR1 LNHDA, CDR2 SQIVND (reference sequence). CDR3 protein: CASSIAGTGLSGNTIYF. CDR3 coding DNA: TGTGCCAGTAGTATAGCGGGGACAGGACTCTCTGGAAACACCATATATTTT. Based on the CDR3 plus reference TRBV19 and TRBJ1-3, the full variable domain is DGGITQSPKYLFRKEGQNVTLSCEQNLNHDAMYWYRQDPGQGLRLIYYSQIVNDFQKGDIAEGYSVSREKKESFPLTVTSAQKNPTAFYLCASSIAGTGLSGNTIYFGEGSWLTVV.

The rearrangement uses TRBV5-1 and TRBJ1-5; the match to TRBD1 covers 8 bases. There are 13 residues in the CDR3. Germline V lookup: CDR1 SGHRS, CDR2 YFSETQ. Germline trimming cut 4 bases from V and 10 bases from J; bases unmatched to any gene: 7. This CDR3 is CASSPTGVGPQHF. Here the CDR3 DNA reads TGCGCCAGCAGCCCGACAGGGGTCGGACCCCAGCATTTT.

The V and J genes are TRBV2 and TRBJ1-5; 10 bases are shared with TRBD1. V shed 7 bases and J 0 bases; nucleotides not matched to a gene: 12. Looked up from germline, CDR1 is SNHLY and CDR2 is FYNNEI. CDR3 size: 18 residues. The CDR3 DNA is TGTGCCAGCAAGGGGGACAGGGGACGGCACCATAGCAATCAGCCCCAGCATTTT. It codes for CASKGDRGRHHSNQPQHF.